The 25 T cell receptor beta chains below come from one sample, sequenced in a study of blood T cell repertoires in COVID-19 (TCRdb year 2020). The receptor library was made with the immunoSEQ multiplex PCR assay. Not all clones reach the TCRdb copy of this immuneACCESS table, which keeps in-frame sequences only. Checked studies attribute under half of the gap to unresolved V genes and leave the rest unexplained. Within this sample are under 500,000 clones, with 70% to 90% of them counted one time only. Around 1.8% of the sample lies in the top ten. Sequenced: PBMCs or T cells enriched from blood (not recorded which). These TCRs come from a young woman with acute COVID-19.

J is TRBJ2-2 and V is TRBV7-9, with D perhaps TRBD1 (5 bases). Germline CDR1 is SEHNR and CDR2 is FQNEAQ (reference sequence). The V gene lost 6 bases and the J gene lost 7 bases, with 18 bases spanning the gap. This CDR3 is 15 amino acids long. CDR3 region: CASSAPGQGNGELFF. Written as DNA, the CDR3 is TGTGCCAGCAGTGCGCCGGGTCAGGGTAACGGGGAGCTGTTTTTT. The full variable domain, its missing parts supplied by reference TRBV7-9 and TRBJ2-2, is DTGVSQNPRHKITKRGQNVTFRCDPISEHNRLYWYRQTLGQGPEFLTYFQNEAQLEKSRLLSDRFSAERPKGSFSTLEIQRTEQGDSAMYLCASSAPGQGNGELFFGEGSRLTVL.

This rearrangement joins TRBV2 to TRBJ1-5; 8 bases map to TRBD1. This CDR3 comprises 14 residues. V lost 3 bases and J lost 5; bases outside the gene matches: 3. Germline V gene data show CDR1 as SNHLY and CDR2 as FYNNEI. Written as DNA, the CDR3 is TGTGCCAGCAGTGAGCGGACAGGGTATCAGCCCCAGCATTTT. Its protein product is CASSERTGYQPQHF.

The V call is TRBV19, the J call TRBJ1-1, with D unresolved. This CDR3 region has 13 residues. Germline CDR1 is LNHDA and CDR2 is SQIVND (reference sequence). Trimming took 7 bases from V and 4 from J, leaving 13 bases between them. The CDR3 loop reads CASKARGFTEAFF. Here the CDR3 DNA reads TGTGCCAGTAAAGCGAGAGGGTTCACTGAAGCTTTCTTT.

The V gene is TRBV30, the J gene TRBJ2-1, with 14 bases aligning to TRBD2. Germline CDR1 reads GTSNPN; CDR2 reads SVGIG (reference sequence). The ends lost 2 bases at V and 8 bases at J; junction bases unmatched: 17. CDR3 length: 19 amino acids. For the CDR3, the DNA is TGTGCCTGGAGTAATTGGAGGACTAGCGGGAGGTCAGCACGCGATGAGCAGTTCTTC. Translation: CAWSNWRTSGRSARDEQFF.

The rearrangement links TRBV11-3 to TRBJ2-7; maybe TRBD2 (6 bases). The CDR3 is made up of 14 amino acids. CDR1 is SGHNT and CDR2 is YENEEA in the germline V gene. The V gene lost 6 bases and the J gene lost 7 bases, with 19 bases spanning the gap. CDR3 region: CASSSRERGGEQYF. The CDR3 DNA is TGTGCCAGCAGTTCACGGGAGAGGGGAGGAGAGCAGTACTTC.

The gene calls are TRBV6-4 and TRBJ1-2; D is unresolved. V shed 0 bases and J shed 4 bases, with 3 bases lying between them. CDR3 length: 12 residues. CDR1 MRHNA and CDR2 SNTAGT come from the germline V gene. The CDR3 is CASSDSSYGYTF. CDR3 nucleotide sequence: TGTGCCAGCAGTGACTCTAGCTATGGCTACACCTTC.

This rearrangement joins TRBV11-3 to TRBJ2-7, with a weak D call TRBD2 (7 bases). V was clipped by 1 base and J by 7 bases, with 11 bases between them. The CDR3 covers 13 residues. Germline assignment: CDR1 SGHNT and CDR2 YENEEA. CDR3 DNA: TGTGCCAGCAGCTTAGGCAGGGGAGGGGAGCAGTACTTC. It specifies CASSLGRGGEQYF.

The V call is TRBV5-1, the J call TRBJ2-5; a weak D match, TRBD2 (5 bases). This CDR3 is built from 13 residues. The V and J ends lost 4 bases and 2 bases respectively, with 9 bases between them. Germline loops: CDR1 SGHRS, CDR2 YFSETQ. In nucleotides, the CDR3 is TGCGCCAGCAGCGACGGGATTCAAGAGACCCAGTACTTC. It specifies CASSDGIQETQYF. Full variable domain (rest looked up from reference TRBV5-1 and TRBJ2-5): KAGVTQTPRYLIKTRGQQVTLSCSPISGHRSVSWYQQTPGQGLQFLFEYFSETQRNKGNFPGRFSGRQFSNSRSEMNVSTLELGDSALYLCASSDGIQETQYFGPGTRLLVL.

The table lists this clone with a count of one. The genes are TRBV3-1 (or the pseudogene TRBV3-2) and TRBJ2-7, with TRBD1 as a possible D gene (6 bases). Per the germline V gene, CDR1 is LGHDT and CDR2 is YNNKEL (reference sequence). The CDR3 runs 13 residues. Trimming stripped 3 bases from V and 0 bases from J, with 6 bases between. The CDR3 loop reads CASSQDSSYEQYF. The DNA of the CDR3 is TGTGCCAGCAGCCAGGACAGCTCCTACGAGCAGTACTTC.

V and J are TRBV6-5 and TRBJ2-1; the match to TRBD1 covers 9 bases. The ends lost 5 bases at V and 7 bases at J; junction bases unmatched: 6. Germline-derived CDR1 and CDR2 are MNHEY and SVGAGI. CDR3 length: 14 residues. The CDR3 region is CASSHRDRDNEQFF. For the CDR3, the DNA is TGTGCCAGCAGTCACCGGGACAGGGATAATGAGCAGTTCTTC.

The V and J genes are TRBV4-3 and TRBJ1-2, with a possible D match to TRBD1 (5 bases). Per the germline V gene, CDR1 is LGHNA and CDR2 is YSLEER. V gave up 0 bases and J gave up 7 bases, with 12 bases separating them. The CDR3 has 14 amino acids. CDR3 coding DNA: TGCGCCAGCAGCCAAGACCCAGGGATAGGTGGCTACACCTTC. Residues: CASSQDPGIGGYTF.

The chain is built from TRBV7-9 and TRBJ2-1; 7 bases align to TRBD1. J lost 4 bases, V lost 2 bases, and 11 bases had no gene match. The CDR3 spans 17 residues. Germline V lookup: CDR1 SEHNR, CDR2 FQNEAQ (reference sequence). CDR3 sequence (DNA): TGTGCCAGCAGCTTACCGTTCTCCGGGACAGAATACAATGAGCAGTTCTTC. Translated, it gives CASSLPFSGTEYNEQFF.

The rearrangement uses TRBV5-1 and TRBJ2-3; tentatively, D is TRBD2 (6 bases). V lost 0 bases and J 1 base, leaving 9 bases between the germline ends. The CDR3 runs to 15 residues. Germline V gene lookup returns CDR1 SGHRS and CDR2 YFSETQ. This chain's CDR3 is CASSLGLAGTDTQYF. The CDR3 nucleotides read TGCGCCAGCAGCTTGGGTTTAGCGGGCACAGATACGCAGTATTTT. Complete variable domain (other parts from reference TRBV5-1 and TRBJ2-3): KAGVTQTPRYLIKTRGQQVTLSCSPISGHRSVSWYQQTPGQGLQFLFEYFSETQRNKGNFPGRFSGRQFSNSRSEMNVSTLELGDSALYLCASSLGLAGTDTQYFGPGTRLTVL.

The chain carries TRBV9 and TRBJ2-7, with D uncertain. The CDR3 is made up of 14 amino acids. Germline V lookup: CDR1 SGDLS, CDR2 YYNGEE. Trimming removed 0 bases at V and 6 bases at J, with 13 bases between. Here the CDR3 reads CASSVGASLAEQYF. For the CDR3, the DNA is TGTGCCAGCAGCGTAGGAGCGAGTCTGGCCGAGCAGTACTTC.

This sequence joins TRBV16 and TRBJ2-5, with a possible D match to TRBD2 (5 bases). Looked up from germline, CDR1 is KGHSY and CDR2 is FQNENV. The CDR3 runs to 16 residues. Between the trimmed V and J ends, which lost 4 bases and 0 bases, there was a span of 15 bases. Here the CDR3 DNA reads TGTGCCAGCAGCCCCACGGGAACATTGTACCAAGAGACCCAGTACTTC. This gives the protein CASSPTGTLYQETQYF.

This clone was recorded once. This chain's CDR3 is CASSQEGGYTDTQYF. Written as DNA, the CDR3 is TGTGCCAGCAGCCAAGAGGGGGGGTACACAGATACGCAGTATTTT. V gene TRBV4-2 combines with J gene TRBJ2-3; the match to TRBD2 covers 7 bases. The CDR3 covers 15 residues. The trim removed 0 bases at V and 2 bases at J, leaving 2 bases unmatched. Per germline, CDR1 LGHNA and CDR2 YNFKEQ.

The chain has TRBV28 and TRBJ1-5, with TRBD1 identical over 11 bases. The CDR3 is made up of 18 amino acids. V lost 2 bases to trimming and J lost 0 bases; unmatched junction nucleotides: 6. Germline CDR1 reads MDHEN; CDR2 reads SYDVKM. CDR3 protein: CASSLPRDRGYSNQPQHF. The CDR3 DNA reads as TGTGCCAGCAGTTTACCCCGGGACAGGGGGTATAGCAATCAGCCCCAGCATTTT.

The chain has TRBV12-3 or TRBV12-4 and TRBJ1-2, with D tentatively TRBD1 (5 bases). V shed 5 bases and J shed 4 bases, with 11 bases lying between them. The CDR3 runs to 13 residues. The CDR3 is CASSGGVSYGYTF. The CDR3 DNA follows: TGTGCCAGCAGTGGGGGGGTTAGCTATGGCTACACCTTC.

The chain couples TRBV10-1 to TRBJ2-7; D might be TRBD2 (6 bases). The CDR3 length is 16 residues. CDR1 WNHNN and CDR2 SYGVQD come from the germline V gene (reference sequence). V dropped 3 bases and J dropped 7 bases, with 22 bases sitting between them. CDR3 in amino acids: CASSDGAGSRAEEQYF. The DNA of the CDR3 is TGCGCCAGCAGTGATGGTGCGGGATCTCGAGCAGAAGAGCAGTACTTC.

This chain uses TRBV9 with TRBJ2-7; TRBD1 is a possible D gene (5 bases). CDR3 size: 13 residues. CDR1 is SGDLS and CDR2 is YYNGEE in the germline V gene. The germline V and J ends were trimmed by 0 bases and 6 bases, with 10 bases remaining between them. CDR3: CASSVGGTSEQYF. The CDR3 region has the DNA TGTGCCAGCAGCGTAGGGGGCACGTCCGAGCAGTACTTC.

This clone appeared a few times. The V call is TRBV7-9, the J call TRBJ1-4; 8 positions match TRBD1. Losses at the gene ends were 7 bases for V and 5 bases for J; bases not matched to a gene: 0. Germline loops: CDR1 SEHNR, CDR2 FQNEAQ (reference sequence). The CDR3 contains 12 residues. CDR3 nucleotide sequence: TGTGCCAGCAACAGGGGGAATGAAAAACTGTTTTTT. This gives the protein CASNRGNEKLFF.

This rearrangement joins TRBV7-6 to TRBJ2-3, with D unresolved. CDR3 length: 13 residues. Trimming shortened V by 3 bases and J by 5 bases, and 9 bases separated the two germline ends. In germline, CDR1 is SGHVS, CDR2 FNYEAQ. The CDR3, as DNA: TGTGCCAGCAGCTTGCAGTCCCAAGATACGCAGTATTTT. It specifies CASSLQSQDTQYF.

The V call is TRBV19, the J call TRBJ1-4; D uncertain. Trimming stripped 2 bases from V and 10 bases from J, with 17 bases between. Germline V CDR1 and CDR2: LNHDA, SQIVND (reference sequence). The CDR3 is made up of 15 amino acids. CDR3 sequence reads: CASSIPVTPFGKLFF. CDR3 nucleotides: TGTGCCAGTAGTATACCCGTCACCCCGTTCGGAAAACTGTTTTTT.

The chain combines TRBV25-1 with TRBJ2-1, with a tentative D call TRBD1 (5 bases). CDR3 length: 12 residues. Trimming left V 3 bases short and J 8 bases short, with 8 bases between. Germline assignment: CDR1 MGHDK and CDR2 SYGVNS. The CDR3 DNA is TGTGCCAGCAGTGACAGGGCCGATGAGCAGTTCTTC. Its translation is CASSDRADEQFF.

The CDR3 DNA sequence: TGTGCCAGCAGCGGGGACTCCTACGAGCAGTACTTC. Its protein product is CASSGDSYEQYF. V usage is TRBV12-3 or TRBV12-4 and J usage is TRBJ2-7, with D possibly TRBD2 on 5 matching bases. The CDR3 is 12 amino acids. Between the trimmed V and J ends, which lost 6 bases and 0 bases, there was a span of 6 bases.